What follows is one T cell receptor beta chain and its context. In its sample, this clone was seen once. Its antigen is unknown. Per-base qualities were not stored, and no clone one base away is much larger. The donors were healthy, HIV-negative adults with no recently reported acute infections or vaccinations. All donors were Caucasian adults living in Nashville, Tennessee, USA. CD4+ T cells were enriched by magnetic negative selection; naive cells were then positively selected on CD45RA, and the negative fraction formed the memory subset. After blood collection by leukapheresis, PBMCs were isolated using Ficoll-Histopaque density gradient centrifugation and then cryopreserved in the vapor phase of liquid nitrogen. Analytical flow cytometry was used to check the purity and quantity of every magnetically sorted T cell population. Genomic DNA was isolated from each sorted fraction and quantified by UV absorbance on a Nanodrop 2000c.

Using the deep immunoSEQ assay, TCR CDR3 regions were amplified from genomic DNA by multiplex PCR. Genomic DNA extracted from each cell subset was distributed evenly over all wells of several immunoSEQ 96-well plates, and each plate served as one replicate. For sorted subsets, about 200 ng genomic DNA, equal to 30,000 to 35,000 T cell genomes, was loaded into each replicate PCR. Purified libraries were measured with a Qubit 3.0 fluorometer, size-checked on a Bioanalyzer 2100, and measured again with the KAPA Library Quantification kit. A separate single-read 150-cycle Illumina NextSeq 550 flow cell was used to sequence each immunoSEQ 96-well plate. As for how the authors treated the data: The immunoSEQ output contained only junctional sequences without quality scores, so filtering could not match that applied to full-length reads. Sequences were annotated with PyIR, a Python wrapper for IgBLAST v1.9, using IMGT germline references to assign V/J genes and CDR3. Reads were filtered out if the reads had weak V/J assignments (E-value above 1e-6), no CDR3, stop codons, out-of-frame junctions, or ambiguous translated residues. A V3J clonotype was defined by an identical inferred V gene, J gene, and CDR3 amino acid sequence. Percentage overlap between repertoires was computed as shared unique clonotypes divided by the size of the smaller repertoire. RTK rarefaction, the Chao1 estimator, and Recon v2.1 estimates of unobserved clonotypes were used to assess repertoire richness. OLGA was used to compute generation probabilities for all TCRbeta clonotypes that the gDNA method yielded from a few donors. This immuneACCESS table, as held by TCRdb, lists in-frame sequences with V and J called but not all clones. Of the missing ones, under half trace to an unresolved V gene in checked studies; the others have no known cause. D and trimming were read from the DNA, whereas the V and J calls and clone size are those reported in that table. This sample comprises 1,400,000 or so clones, roughly 98.5% of them detected only once. The leading ten clones occupy about 0.34% of the sample.

The data derive from a study of shared clonotypes between healthy human individuals (dated by TCRdb to 2020 to 2022). General notes on the study: A couple of women and three men aged 18 to 49 years were included in the cohort. For each donor, CD4 naive and CD4 memory were each run on three plates, CD8 naive on two plates, and CD8 memory on one plate. To estimate repertoire size and how much clonotypes are shared between individuals, the study performed deep sequencing of blood TCR repertoires from 4 to 6 healthy adults. To increase sequencing depth and limit assay-specific biases, TCR repertoire library preparation and sequencing were carried out by different laboratories using diverse techniques. Between about 0.85 and 9.5 billion PBMCs per donor were obtained by leukapheresis.

The paper's findings and limits, for the study overall: Naive subsets generally had larger estimated clonotype richness than memory subsets did. Rarefaction of sorted-subset datasets indicated incomplete sequencing despite the large sequencing depth. Sampling was limited to blood, and TCR repertoires in tissue likely differ from TCR repertoires in blood. Because the study included only a small number of donors, the genetic and exposure-history diversity represented was limited. Sharing across a few donors was observed for about 5% of naive CD4, 3% to 3.5% of naive CD8, over 2% of memory CD4, and around 0.42% of memory CD8 clonotypes. Based on pairwise subsampling, the degree of clonotype sharing among donors was expected to be affected by sequencing depth. Higher generation probabilities were observed for clonotypes shared by all four sorted-subset donors than for non-shared clonotypes.

A distance of 14 bases separates the germline ends of V and J, which lose 7 bases and 1 base respectively. The CDR1 and CDR2 encoded by the germline V gene are SGHRS and YFSETQ. Counted from cysteine to phenylalanine, this CDR3 has 15 amino acids. Only the CDR3 region is kept as DNA, spanning 45 bases read in frame from base 1. The receptor was derived from a man aged 30-40 years in good health. Sequencing used naive CD4+ T cells sorted from blood. In light of the paper, this sample's cell subset or site label describes: CD45RA+ positively selected. This chain is built from TRBV5-1 and TRBJ2-2, with the D gene uncertain. CDR3 loop: CASSQLRENTGELFF. In nucleotides, the sequence is TGCGCCAGCTCCCAGCTAAGGGAGAACACCGGGGAGCTGTTTTTT.